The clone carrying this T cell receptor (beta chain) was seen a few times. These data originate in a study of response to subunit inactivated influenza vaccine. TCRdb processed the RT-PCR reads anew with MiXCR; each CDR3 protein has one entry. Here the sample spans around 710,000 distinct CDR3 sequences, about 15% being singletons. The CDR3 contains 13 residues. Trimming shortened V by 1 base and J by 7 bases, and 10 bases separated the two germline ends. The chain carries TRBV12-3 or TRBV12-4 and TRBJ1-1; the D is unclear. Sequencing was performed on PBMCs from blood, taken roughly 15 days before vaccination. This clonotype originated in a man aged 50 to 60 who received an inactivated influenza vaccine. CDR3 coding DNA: TGTGCCAGCAGTTTAGTAGGGAGTATTGAAGCTTTCTTT. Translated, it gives CASSLVGSIEAFF.